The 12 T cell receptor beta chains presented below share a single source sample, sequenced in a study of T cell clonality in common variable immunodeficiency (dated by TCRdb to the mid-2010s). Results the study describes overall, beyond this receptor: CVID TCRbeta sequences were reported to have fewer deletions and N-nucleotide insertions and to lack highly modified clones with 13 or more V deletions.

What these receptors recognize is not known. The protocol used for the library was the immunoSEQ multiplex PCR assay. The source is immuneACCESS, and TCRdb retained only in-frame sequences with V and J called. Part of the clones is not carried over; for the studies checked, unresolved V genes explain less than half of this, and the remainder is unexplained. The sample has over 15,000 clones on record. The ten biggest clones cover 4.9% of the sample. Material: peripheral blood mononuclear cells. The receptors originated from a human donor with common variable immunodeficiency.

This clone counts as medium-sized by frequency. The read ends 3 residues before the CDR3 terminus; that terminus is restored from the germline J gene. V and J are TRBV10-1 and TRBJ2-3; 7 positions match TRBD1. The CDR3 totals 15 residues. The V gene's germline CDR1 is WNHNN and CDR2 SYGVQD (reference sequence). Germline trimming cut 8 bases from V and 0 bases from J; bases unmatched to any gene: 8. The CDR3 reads CASGKGQASTDTQYF. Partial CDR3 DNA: TGCGCCAGCGGGAAAGGACAGGCCAGCACAGATACG.

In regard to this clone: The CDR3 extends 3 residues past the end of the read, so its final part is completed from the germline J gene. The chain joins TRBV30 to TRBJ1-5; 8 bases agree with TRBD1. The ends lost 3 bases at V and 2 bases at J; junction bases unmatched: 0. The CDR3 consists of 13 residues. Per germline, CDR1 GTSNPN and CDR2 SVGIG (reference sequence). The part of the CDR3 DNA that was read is TGTGCCTGGAGGGGACAGGGCAATCAGCCC. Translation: CAWRGQGNQP. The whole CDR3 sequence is CAWRGQGNQPQHF.

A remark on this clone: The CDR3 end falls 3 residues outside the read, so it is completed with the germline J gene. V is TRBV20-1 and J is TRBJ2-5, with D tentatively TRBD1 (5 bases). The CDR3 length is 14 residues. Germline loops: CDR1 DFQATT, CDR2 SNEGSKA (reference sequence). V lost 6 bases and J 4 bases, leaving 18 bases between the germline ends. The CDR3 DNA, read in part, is TGCAGTGCAACCCCAGGGAAAGGGTCAGAGACC. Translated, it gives CSATPGKGSET. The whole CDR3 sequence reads CSATPGKGSETQYF.

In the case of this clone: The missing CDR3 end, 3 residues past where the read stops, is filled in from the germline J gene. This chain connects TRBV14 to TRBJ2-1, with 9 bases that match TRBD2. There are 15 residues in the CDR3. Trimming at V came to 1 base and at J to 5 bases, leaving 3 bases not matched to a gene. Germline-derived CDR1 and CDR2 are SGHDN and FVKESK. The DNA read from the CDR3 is TGTGCCAGCAGCCAAGTAGCGGGAGTGGACAATGAG. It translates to CASSQVAGVDNE. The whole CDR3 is CASSQVAGVDNEQFF.

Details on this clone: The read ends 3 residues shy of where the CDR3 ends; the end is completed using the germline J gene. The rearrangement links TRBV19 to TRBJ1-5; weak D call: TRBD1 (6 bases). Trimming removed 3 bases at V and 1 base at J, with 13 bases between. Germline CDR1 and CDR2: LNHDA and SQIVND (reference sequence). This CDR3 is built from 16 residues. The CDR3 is CASSILEGVSNQPQHF. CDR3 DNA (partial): TGTGCCAGTAGTATTCTAGAGGGGGTGAGCAATCAGCCC.

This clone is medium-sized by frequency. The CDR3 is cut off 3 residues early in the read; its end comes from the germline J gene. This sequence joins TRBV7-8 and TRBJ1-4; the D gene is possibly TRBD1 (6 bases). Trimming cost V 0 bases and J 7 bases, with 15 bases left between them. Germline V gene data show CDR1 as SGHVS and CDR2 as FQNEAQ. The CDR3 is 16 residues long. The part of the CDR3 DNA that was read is TGTGCCAGCAGCTTAGCGGGGAACAGGGTTCGTGAAAAA. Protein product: CASSLAGNRVREK. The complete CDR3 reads CASSLAGNRVREKLFF.

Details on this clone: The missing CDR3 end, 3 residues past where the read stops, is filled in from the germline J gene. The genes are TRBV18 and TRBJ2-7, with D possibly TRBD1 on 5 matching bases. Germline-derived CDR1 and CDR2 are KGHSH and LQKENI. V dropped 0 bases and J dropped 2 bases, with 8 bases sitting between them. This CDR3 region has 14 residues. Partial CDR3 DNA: TGTGCCAGCTCACCACCTGACAGACCCTACGAG. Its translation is CASSPPDRPYE. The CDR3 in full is CASSPPDRPYEQYF. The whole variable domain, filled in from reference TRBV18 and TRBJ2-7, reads NAGVMQNPRHLVRRRGQEARLRCSPMKGHSHVYWYRQLPEEGLKFMVYLQKENIIDESGMPKERFSAEFPKEGPSILRIQQVVRGDSAAYFCASSPPDRPYEQYFGPGTRLTVT.

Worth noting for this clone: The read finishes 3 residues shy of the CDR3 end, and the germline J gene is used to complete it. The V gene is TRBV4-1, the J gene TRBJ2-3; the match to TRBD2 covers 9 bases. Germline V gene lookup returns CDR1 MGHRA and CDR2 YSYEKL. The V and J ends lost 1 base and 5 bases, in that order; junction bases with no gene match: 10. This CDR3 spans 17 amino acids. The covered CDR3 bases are TGCGCCAGCAGCCAAGTCGTTGCGGGAGGGCCCGGAGATACG. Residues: CASSQVVAGGPGDT. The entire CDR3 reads CASSQVVAGGPGDTQYF.

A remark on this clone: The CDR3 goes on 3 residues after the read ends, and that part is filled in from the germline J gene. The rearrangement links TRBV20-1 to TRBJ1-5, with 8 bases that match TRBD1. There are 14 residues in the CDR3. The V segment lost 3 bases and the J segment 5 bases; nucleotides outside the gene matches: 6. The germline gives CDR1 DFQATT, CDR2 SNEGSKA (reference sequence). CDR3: CSARSQGVDQPQHF. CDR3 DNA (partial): TGCAGTGCTAGGTCACAGGGGGTCGATCAGCCC.

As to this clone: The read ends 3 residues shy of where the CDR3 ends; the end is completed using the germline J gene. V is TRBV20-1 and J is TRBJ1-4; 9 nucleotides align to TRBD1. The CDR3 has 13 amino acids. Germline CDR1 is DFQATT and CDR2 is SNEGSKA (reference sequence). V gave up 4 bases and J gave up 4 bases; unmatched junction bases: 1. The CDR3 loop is CSAMTGGNEKLFF. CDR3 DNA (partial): TGCAGTGCTATGACAGGGGGTAATGAAAAA.

The CDR3 here is CSVDGQVTDTQYF. The covered CDR3 bases are TGCAGCGTTGACGGCCAGGTCACAGATACG. The chain combines TRBV29-1 with TRBJ2-3; D is uncertain. Sequencing ends 3 residues short of the CDR3 end; the germline J gene provides the rest. Between the trimmed V and J ends, which lost 3 bases and 2 bases, there was a span of 9 bases. Germline V gene data show CDR1 as SQVTM and CDR2 as ANQGSEA. The CDR3 is 13 residues long.

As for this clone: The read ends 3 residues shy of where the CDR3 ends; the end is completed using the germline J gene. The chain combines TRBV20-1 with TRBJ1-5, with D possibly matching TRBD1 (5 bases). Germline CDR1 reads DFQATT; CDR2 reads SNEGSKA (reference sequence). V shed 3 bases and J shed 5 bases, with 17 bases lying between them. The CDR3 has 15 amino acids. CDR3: CSARRGGLFDQPQHF. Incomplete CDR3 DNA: TGCAGTGCTAGGAGGGGCGGATTGTTTGATCAGCCC.